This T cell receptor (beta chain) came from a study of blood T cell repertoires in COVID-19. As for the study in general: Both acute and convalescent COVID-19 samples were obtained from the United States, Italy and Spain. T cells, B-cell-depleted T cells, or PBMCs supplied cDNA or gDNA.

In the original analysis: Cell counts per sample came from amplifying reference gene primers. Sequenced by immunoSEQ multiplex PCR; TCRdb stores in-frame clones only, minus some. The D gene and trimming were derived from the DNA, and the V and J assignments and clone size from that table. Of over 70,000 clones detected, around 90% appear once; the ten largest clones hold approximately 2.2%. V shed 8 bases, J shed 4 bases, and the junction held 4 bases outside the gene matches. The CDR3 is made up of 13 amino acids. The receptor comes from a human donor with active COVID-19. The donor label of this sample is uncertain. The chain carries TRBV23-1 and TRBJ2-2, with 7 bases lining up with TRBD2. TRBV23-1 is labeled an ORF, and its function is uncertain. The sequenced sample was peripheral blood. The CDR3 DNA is TGCGCCAGCCCGGGGGGTTTCACCGGGGAGCTGTTTTTT. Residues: CASPGGFTGELFF.